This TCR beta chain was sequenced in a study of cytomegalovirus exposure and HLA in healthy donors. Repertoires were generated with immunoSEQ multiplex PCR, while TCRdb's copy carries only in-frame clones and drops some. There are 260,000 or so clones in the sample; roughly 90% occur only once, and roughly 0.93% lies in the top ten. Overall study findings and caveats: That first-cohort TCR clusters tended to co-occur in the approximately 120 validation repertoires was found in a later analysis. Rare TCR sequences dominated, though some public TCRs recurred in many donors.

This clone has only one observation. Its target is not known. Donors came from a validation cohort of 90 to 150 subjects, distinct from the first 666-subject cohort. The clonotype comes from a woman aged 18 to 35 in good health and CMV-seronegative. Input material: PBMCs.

The CDR3 DNA follows: TGTGCCAGCAGTTTATTGGGTCCCGGCAGGGGCCGTCAGCCCCAGCATTTT. Translated, it gives CASSLLGPGRGRQPQHF. The chain links TRBV27 to TRBJ1-5; D perhaps matches TRBD1 (6 bases). The CDR3 extends over 17 amino acids. Germline lookup yields CDR1 MNHEY and CDR2 SMNVEV (reference sequence). Deletions cut 1 base from V and 6 bases from J, with 19 bases between.